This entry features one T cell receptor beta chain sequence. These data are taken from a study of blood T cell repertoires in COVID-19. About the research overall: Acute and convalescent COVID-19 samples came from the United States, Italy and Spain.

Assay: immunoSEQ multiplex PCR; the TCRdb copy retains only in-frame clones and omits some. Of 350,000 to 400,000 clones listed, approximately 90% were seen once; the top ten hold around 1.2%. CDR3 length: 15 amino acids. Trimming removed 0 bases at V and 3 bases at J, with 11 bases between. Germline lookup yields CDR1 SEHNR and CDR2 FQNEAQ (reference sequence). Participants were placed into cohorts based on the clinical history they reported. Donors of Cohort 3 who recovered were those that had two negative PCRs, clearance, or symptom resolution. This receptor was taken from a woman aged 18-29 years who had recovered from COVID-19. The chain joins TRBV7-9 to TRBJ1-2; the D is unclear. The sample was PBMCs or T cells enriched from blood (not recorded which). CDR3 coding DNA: TGTGCCAGCAGCTTAGCGAGGGATGCCTACTATGGCTACACCTTC. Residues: CASSLARDAYYGYTF. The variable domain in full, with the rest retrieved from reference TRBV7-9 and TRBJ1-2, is DTGVSQNPRHKITKRGQNVTFRCDPISEHNRLYWYRQTLGQGPEFLTYFQNEAQLEKSRLLSDRFSAERPKGSFSTLEIQRTEQGDSAMYLCASSLARDAYYGYTFGSGTRLTVV.